This section outlines one TCR beta chain sequence together with its context. Its antigen is not identified. The sample is drawn from a study of regulatory T cells. Findings and caveats of the study: Regulatory T cells showed the strongest V-J pair restriction and V/J gene skewing among patient repertoires. In CD3G-deficient patients, conventional CD4+ T cells were enriched for hydrophobic CDR3 residues at positions 6 and 7.

The ends were cut back, 0 bases at V and 0 bases at J, with 11 bases in the middle. The CDR3 has 16 amino acids. CDR1 and CDR2 (germline): SGHRS, YFSETQ. Amplification used 52 TRBV primers and 13 TRBJ primers. Profiled with immunoSEQ multiplex PCR; TCRdb holds only in-frame clones, not every one. In the table there are roughly 30,000 clones, 92% of which are singletons. A couple of CD3G-deficient patients had more severe autoimmunity; all had some. Patients aged 2 to 39 years had fewer naive and more memory CD4+ and CD8+ T cells. CD4+ cells were sorted into CD25-high CD127-low regulatory cells and CD25-low CD127-high conventional cells.

This TCR derives from a person in their late teens or twenties with CD3G deficiency. The sample was conventional CD4+ T cells sorted from blood. The J gene is TRBJ2-3, the V gene TRBV5-1; D is possibly TRBD1 or TRBD2 (5 bases each). The CDR3 loop reads CASSLGGPTSTDTQYF. The CDR3 region has the DNA TGCGCCAGCAGCTTGGGGGGACCGACTAGCACAGATACGCAGTATTTT.